Sequencing of this TCR beta chain was carried out in a study of STAT5B mutations in CD4+ large granular lymphocyte leukemia. Findings and caveats of the study: Main leukemic clonotypes were patient-specific, but about 25% appeared at low frequency elsewhere. 8/27 top patient clones versus 2/35 control clones were TRBV06-family.

CDR1 is SGHTA and CDR2 is FQGNSA in the germline V gene. CDR3 size: 16 residues. Trimming removed 1 base from V and 5 bases from J, with 17 bases in between. Sequencing was at survey level. Data came from immunoSEQ multiplex PCR; TCRdb stores just in-frame clones and leaves some out. The sample holds about 30,000 clones, 78% seen once. To note about this clone: Its specificity is unknown.

This chain joins TRBV7-2 and TRBJ1-1; D is ambiguous. Sequencing input: CD4+ T cells from blood buffy coats. This clonotype originated in a human donor in good health. The CDR3, as DNA: TGTGCCAGCAGCTTAGGGAGGATCTCCGGTGGGACTGAAGCTTTCTTT. As protein: CASSLGRISGGTEAFF.